Each of the 6 T cell receptor beta chains below was sequenced from the same sample in a study of shared clonotypes between healthy human individuals. The assay was immunoSEQ multiplex PCR, and TCRdb's table has in-frame clones only and misses some. The data show 2 million to 2.5 million clones, 92% seen once. Sequenced sample: naive CD4+ T cells from PBMCs. This sample's subset: CD45RA+ positively selected. The receptors stem from a young man in good health. Some clones in this sample may be carry-over from other donors' samples.

The chain uses TRBV5-1 and TRBJ2-1; 8 nucleotides align to TRBD2. V lost 4 bases, J lost 8 bases, and 20 bases stayed unmatched. Germline CDR1 is SGHRS and CDR2 is YFSETQ. The CDR3 contains 18 residues. The CDR3 DNA reads as TGCGCCAGCAGCAAAATCCGACTAGCGAGCCTTCTGGTGGATGAGCAGTTCTTC. Translation: CASSKIRLASLLVDEQFF.

V gene TRBV29-1 combines with J gene TRBJ2-1; the match to TRBD2 covers 8 bases. This CDR3 has 11 residues. The V and J ends lost 4 bases and 13 bases, in that order; junction bases with no gene match: 6. Germline V gene lookup returns CDR1 SQVTM and CDR2 ANQGSEA. CDR3 coding DNA: TGCAGCGTTGGGGTAGCGGGAAGACAGTTCTTC. Its protein is CSVGVAGRQFF.

This clone was counted once. This chain links TRBV19 with TRBJ2-1, with D unresolved. Trimming cost V 6 bases and J 4 bases, with 7 bases left between them. The CDR3 has 12 amino acids. From germline, CDR1 is LNHDA and CDR2 SQIVND (reference sequence). The CDR3 DNA sequence: TGTGCCAGTAGCTTCCCTTACAATGAGCAGTTCTTC. It yields the protein CASSFPYNEQFF.

V usage is TRBV5-4 and J usage is TRBJ2-7, with 11 bases matching TRBD1. The germline V gene has CDR1 SGHNT and CDR2 YYREEE (reference sequence). The V segment lost 3 bases and the J segment 6 bases; nucleotides outside the gene matches: 5. The CDR3 spans 14 residues. DNA of the CDR3: TGTGCCAGCAGCTCGGGACAGGGGGTGGGCGAGCAGTACTTC. Its translation is CASSSGQGVGEQYF.

V and J are TRBV4-1 and TRBJ2-5; unclear D gene. The DNA matches TRBJ2-7 better at its end, which makes the J call doubtful. There are 13 residues in the CDR3. Germline lookup yields CDR1 MGHRA and CDR2 YSYEKL. CDR3 DNA: TGCGCCAGCAGCCAAGTGGCGTTCGACGAGCAGTACTTC. Translating it yields CASSQVAFDEQYF.

In the case of this clone: Distinct nucleotide sequences in the sample also encode this CDR3. The CDR3 coding sequence is TGTGCCAGCAGTTTGGTTGGCGGTCCTAACTATGGCTACACCTTC. Its protein product is CASSLVGGPNYGYTF. This chain uses TRBV28 with TRBJ1-2; D is uncertain. The V gene's germline CDR1 is MDHEN and CDR2 SYDVKM. There are 15 residues in the CDR3. Trimming took 3 bases from V and 0 from J, leaving 11 bases between them.